A single sample gave rise to the 28 T cell receptor beta chains below, sequenced in a study of PD-L1 blockade in urothelial cancer. TCRdb's table, derived via immunoSEQ multiplex PCR, lists solely in-frame clones and lacks some. The repertoire consists of some 100,000 clones, with roughly nine tenths occurring once and the leading ten covering 0.92%. The material sequenced was PBMCs, taken around atezolizumab (anti-PD-L1) treatment. The receptor set was obtained from a woman older than 75 with urothelial cancer.

The chain employs TRBV2 and TRBJ2-1; 10 bases map to TRBD2. Germline lookup yields CDR1 SNHLY and CDR2 FYNNEI. With V trimmed by 3 bases and J by 3 bases, 11 bases remained unmatched. The CDR3 loop spans 18 amino acids. The CDR3 loop reads CASSDIPRTSGFYNEQFF. Here the CDR3 DNA reads TGTGCCAGCAGTGATATCCCGAGGACTAGCGGTTTCTACAATGAGCAGTTCTTC.

The J gene is TRBJ2-1, the V gene TRBV15, with D maybe TRBD2 (5 bases). V lost 0 bases and J 4 bases, leaving 10 bases between the germline ends. Germline V lookup: CDR1 LNHNV, CDR2 YYDKDF (reference sequence). CDR3 size: 15 residues. In nucleotides, the CDR3 is TGTGCCACCAGCAGAGAGGGGAAGCGGTACAATGAGCAGTTCTTC. It translates to CATSREGKRYNEQFF.

The genes are TRBV2 and TRBJ2-7, with D possibly being TRBD2 (6 bases). The germline gives CDR1 SNHLY, CDR2 FYNNEI. The CDR3 covers 13 residues. V lost 8 bases, J lost 0 bases, and 11 bases lay in between. The CDR3 loop is CASRDGSSYEQYF. The CDR3 nucleotides are TGTGCCAGCCGGGACGGGAGCTCCTACGAGCAGTACTTC. Full variable domain (outside the CDR3, taken from reference TRBV2 and TRBJ2-7): EPEVTQTPSHQVTQMGQEVILRCVPISNHLYFYWYRQILGQKVEFLVSFYNNEISEKSEIFDDQFSVERPDGSNFTLKIRSTKLEDSAMYFCASRDGSSYEQYFGPGTRLTVT.

This chain links TRBV7-3 with TRBJ1-1, with TRBD1 identical over 9 bases. With 5 bases clipped from V and 9 bases from J, the junction kept 4 bases outside the gene matches. The CDR3 extends over 12 amino acids. Germline V CDR1 and CDR2: SGHTA, FQGTGA. CDR3 amino acids: CASSPGQGKAFF. The CDR3 DNA reads TGTGCCAGCAGCCCCGGACAGGGGAAAGCTTTCTTT.

This clone was seen a few times. Here the CDR3 DNA reads TGTGCCAGTAGATCGACAGGGGGAACGTACGAGCAGTACTTC. Encoded protein: CASRSTGGTYEQYF. The chain is built from TRBV19 and TRBJ2-7, with 9 bases that match TRBD1. Germline V gene sequence: CDR1 LNHDA, CDR2 SQIVND (reference sequence). The CDR3 runs 14 residues. Trimming cost V 6 bases and J 4 bases; bases outside gene matches: 7. Supplemented by reference TRBV19 and TRBJ2-7, the full variable domain reads DGGITQSPKYLFRKEGQNVTLSCEQNLNHDAMYWYRQDPGQGLRLIYYSQIVNDFQKGDIAEGYSVSREKKESFPLTVTSAQKNPTAFYLCASRSTGGTYEQYFGPGTRLTVT.

The V call is TRBV19, the J call TRBJ1-2; D is perhaps TRBD1 (5 bases). In germline, CDR1 is LNHDA, CDR2 SQIVND (reference sequence). V was clipped by 3 bases and J by 2 bases, with 13 bases between them. The CDR3 has 15 residues. The CDR3 reads CASSMEGLTNYGYTF. For the CDR3, the DNA is TGTGCCAGTAGTATGGAGGGACTCACGAACTATGGCTACACCTTC. Together with reference TRBV19 and TRBJ1-2, the CDR3 gives the full variable domain: DGGITQSPKYLFRKEGQNVTLSCEQNLNHDAMYWYRQDPGQGLRLIYYSQIVNDFQKGDIAEGYSVSREKKESFPLTVTSAQKNPTAFYLCASSMEGLTNYGYTFGSGTRLTVV.

The rearrangement uses TRBV9 and TRBJ1-2, with 8 bases lining up with TRBD1. CDR3 length: 16 residues. The germline gives CDR1 SGDLS, CDR2 YYNGEE. The J segment lost 3 bases and the V segment lost 3 bases, leaving 10 bases of the junction unmatched. CDR3 nucleotides: TGTGCCAGCAGCGGAAACGGACAGGGCGAATACTATGGCTACACCTTC. It codes for CASSGNGQGEYYGYTF. The variable domain in full, completed from reference TRBV9 and TRBJ1-2, reads DSGVTQTPKHLITATGQRVTLRCSPRSGDLSVYWYQQSLDQGLQFLIQYYNGEERAKGNILERFSAQQFPDLHSELNLSSLELGDSALYFCASSGNGQGEYYGYTFGSGTRLTVV.

The chain links TRBV5-6 to TRBJ1-1, with TRBD1 matching 8 bases. The trim removed 5 bases at V and 10 bases at J, leaving 16 bases unmatched. The CDR3 length is 15 residues. The germline V gene has CDR1 SGHDT and CDR2 YYEEEE. For the CDR3, the DNA is TGTGCCAGCAGGCCGACACCGACAGGGGATGTAGGAGCTTTCTTT. Translating gives CASRPTPTGDVGAFF.

The gene calls are TRBV29-1 and TRBJ2-1, with TRBD2 matching 9 bases. Germline values: CDR1 SQVTM, CDR2 ANQGSEA. J lost 4 bases, V lost 8 bases, and 9 bases had no gene match. The CDR3 is made up of 14 amino acids. The CDR3 DNA follows: TGCAGCACGCGGGGGGGACATCCGTACAATGAGCAGTTCTTC. Amino acid sequence: CSTRGGHPYNEQFF.

V is TRBV30 and J is TRBJ1-2, with TRBD1 matching over 10 bases. V lost 3 bases, J lost 4 bases, and 5 bases stayed unmatched. The CDR3 is 14 amino acids. Germline loops: CDR1 GTSNPN, CDR2 SVGIG (reference sequence). The CDR3 protein is CAWRWTGGLYGYTF. CDR3 in DNA: TGTGCCTGGAGGTGGACAGGGGGACTCTATGGCTACACCTTC. Using reference TRBV30 and TRBJ1-2 for the parts outside the CDR3, the full variable domain is SQTIHQWPATLVQPVGSPLSLECTVEGTSNPNLYWYRQAAGRGLQLLFYSVGIGQISSEVPQNLSASRPQDRQFILSSKKLLLSDSGFYLCAWRWTGGLYGYTFGSGTRLTVV.

This clone appeared once. The chain joins TRBV6-4 to TRBJ2-3, with D possibly being TRBD1 (6 bases). The V gene lost 3 bases and the J gene lost 6 bases, with 10 bases spanning the gap. The germline CDR1 and CDR2 sequences are MRHNA and SNTAGT. The CDR3 contains 13 residues. In nucleotides, the CDR3 is TGTGCCAGCAGTGAGGGGGCGAGTGATACGCAGTATTTT. The encoded protein is CASSEGASDTQYF.

DNA of the CDR3: TGTGCCAGCAGCCGAGGGGGACCGTCCTACAATGAGCAGTTCTTC. Protein sequence: CASSRGGPSYNEQFF. The chain links TRBV14 to TRBJ2-1, with D possibly being TRBD1 (6 bases). The CDR3 is 15 amino acids. V was shortened by 4 bases and J by 1 base, with 11 bases between the two germline ends. The V gene's germline CDR1 is SGHDN and CDR2 FVKESK.

The rearrangement links TRBV27 to TRBJ2-1, with D possibly matching TRBD1 (5 bases). The V end was cut by 2 bases, the J end by 9 bases, with 17 bases between. In germline, CDR1 is MNHEY, CDR2 SMNVEV (reference sequence). CDR3 length: 15 residues. The CDR3 DNA sequence: TGTGCCAGCAGTTTAGTCTCGGGCCTTAGGGGTGAGCAGTTCTTC. This sequence encodes CASSLVSGLRGEQFF.

This clone appeared a single time. This chain joins TRBV18 and TRBJ2-2; 7 bases agree with TRBD1. The CDR3 is 16 amino acids. The germline gives CDR1 KGHSH, CDR2 LQKENI. J lost 3 bases, V lost 6 bases, and 10 bases had no gene match. Here the CDR3 reads CASSGQAAKDTGELFF. The CDR3 coding sequence is TGTGCCAGCTCCGGACAGGCCGCCAAAGACACCGGGGAGCTGTTTTTT.

This clone was seen just once. The chain joins TRBV5-1 to TRBJ2-7; 7 nucleotides align to TRBD2. The V segment lost 4 bases and the J segment 2 bases; nucleotides outside the gene matches: 9. CDR1 SGHRS and CDR2 YFSETQ come from the germline V gene. The CDR3 length is 15 residues. The CDR3 region is CASSPGGRTAYEQYF. For the CDR3, the DNA is TGCGCCAGCAGCCCCGGCGGGAGAACTGCCTACGAGCAGTACTTC.

The chain combines TRBV19 with TRBJ1-2; 8 bases align to TRBD1. CDR3 length: 14 amino acids. Per the germline V gene, CDR1 is LNHDA and CDR2 is SQIVND (reference sequence). V lost 5 bases, J lost 0 bases, and 2 bases stayed unmatched. CDR3 DNA sequence: TGTGCCAGTAGTTCCAGGGGGCCTAACTATGGCTACACCTTC. Translating it yields CASSSRGPNYGYTF.

The rearrangement joins TRBV5-1 to TRBJ2-5, with 8 bases fitting TRBD1. Trimming cost V 3 bases and J 7 bases; bases outside gene matches: 14. The germline V gene encodes CDR1 SGHRS and CDR2 YFSETQ. The CDR3 runs to 16 residues. CDR3 in amino acids: CASSSGQDPTKATQYF. The CDR3, as DNA: TGCGCCAGCAGCTCGGGACAGGACCCTACCAAGGCGACCCAGTACTTC.

V gene TRBV5-1 combines with J gene TRBJ2-1; 10 nucleotides match TRBD1. The CDR3 runs to 16 residues. The trim removed 3 bases at V and 4 bases at J, leaving 7 bases unmatched. Germline V gives CDR1 SGHRS, CDR2 YFSETQ. The CDR3 protein is CASSSGTGVGYNEQFF. Here the CDR3 DNA reads TGCGCCAGCAGCTCCGGGACAGGGGTTGGTTACAATGAGCAGTTCTTC.

In the case of this clone: Other DNA sequences of this sample code for an identical CDR3. This chain joins TRBV4-2 and TRBJ2-7; possible D gene TRBD2, 6 bases. CDR3 length: 15 residues. V was trimmed by 1 base and J by 1 base, leaving 11 bases between them. CDR1 and CDR2 from the germline V gene are LGHNA and YNFKEQ. CDR3 sequence reads: CASSQGDSESYEQYF. The CDR3 DNA follows: TGTGCCAGCAGCCAAGGGGACTCTGAATCCTACGAGCAGTACTTC.

This rearrangement joins TRBV19 to TRBJ2-3; 9 bases are a match to TRBD2. The V segment lost 4 bases and the J segment 1 base; nucleotides outside the gene matches: 3. CDR3 length: 15 residues. From germline, CDR1 is LNHDA and CDR2 SQIVND (reference sequence). CDR3 sequence: CASSTLAGRTDTQYF. The CDR3 nucleotides read TGTGCCAGTAGTACCCTAGCGGGGCGCACAGATACGCAGTATTTT. Based on the CDR3 plus reference TRBV19 and TRBJ2-3, the full variable domain is DGGITQSPKYLFRKEGQNVTLSCEQNLNHDAMYWYRQDPGQGLRLIYYSQIVNDFQKGDIAEGYSVSREKKESFPLTVTSAQKNPTAFYLCASSTLAGRTDTQYFGPGTRLTVL.

The chain links TRBV11-3 to TRBJ2-1, with D perhaps TRBD2 (6 bases). The length of the CDR3 is 15 residues. The germline gives CDR1 SGHNT, CDR2 YENEEA. Trimming took 3 bases from V and 0 from J, leaving 9 bases between them. CDR3 region: CASSFGGSSYNEQFF. The CDR3 DNA follows: TGTGCCAGCAGCTTCGGGGGTAGCTCCTACAATGAGCAGTTCTTC.

This sequence joins TRBV5-1 and TRBJ1-4; TRBD1 is a possible D gene (6 bases). The CDR3 consists of 14 residues. Germline lookup yields CDR1 SGHRS and CDR2 YFSETQ. The germline V and J ends were trimmed by 2 bases and 2 bases, with 7 bases remaining between them. CDR3 DNA: TGCGCCAGCAGCTTTGGGGGCACTAATGAAAAACTGTTTTTT. It is translated as CASSFGGTNEKLFF.

This chain uses TRBV7-9 with TRBJ2-5; D uncertain. The CDR3 extends over 13 amino acids. The germline CDR1 and CDR2 sequences are SEHNR and FQNEAQ (reference sequence). The germline V and J ends were trimmed by 1 base and 5 bases, with 8 bases remaining between them. The CDR3 loop is CASSLVNSETQYF. The CDR3 coding sequence is TGTGCCAGCAGCTTAGTCAACAGCGAGACCCAGTACTTC.

The chain couples TRBV7-2 to TRBJ1-4; D unclear. Trimming took 1 base from V and 10 from J, leaving 7 bases between them. This CDR3 region has 12 residues. From germline, CDR1 is SGHTA and CDR2 FQGNSA. The CDR3 DNA follows: TGTGCCAGCAGCTTAGTAGGAGGAAAACTGTTTTTT. Its protein product is CASSLVGGKLFF.

The chain is built from TRBV18 and TRBJ1-1; 9 bases are shared with TRBD1. The CDR3 length is 16 residues. Germline V gene sequence: CDR1 KGHSH, CDR2 LQKENI. The trim removed 3 bases at V and 4 bases at J, leaving 9 bases unmatched. CDR3 sequence reads: CASSPLGQGSITEAFF. The CDR3 DNA reads as TGTGCCAGCTCACCCCTGGGACAGGGATCAATCACTGAAGCTTTCTTT.

This chain links TRBV19 with TRBJ1-1; D remains unclear. Looked up from germline, CDR1 is LNHDA and CDR2 is SQIVND (reference sequence). V was shortened by 7 bases and J by 6 bases, with 21 bases between the two germline ends. This CDR3 region has 15 residues. The CDR3: CASTISGVGSAEAFF. Here the CDR3 DNA reads TGTGCCAGTACCATCTCGGGAGTGGGGAGCGCTGAAGCTTTCTTT.

The chain carries TRBV5-1 and TRBJ2-7, with 9 bases aligning to TRBD1. Germline CDR1 is SGHRS and CDR2 is YFSETQ. The length of the CDR3 is 14 residues. Trimming removed 0 bases from V and 5 bases from J; junction bases left unmatched: 3. The chain's CDR3 is CASSLGTGADEQYF. The CDR3 nucleotides are TGCGCCAGCAGCTTGGGGACAGGGGCCGACGAGCAGTACTTC.

The V and J genes are TRBV6-6 and TRBJ2-7; TRBD2 agrees at 8 bases. CDR3 length: 15 amino acids. The J segment lost 1 base and the V segment lost 8 bases, leaving 10 bases of the junction unmatched. From germline, CDR1 is MNHNY and CDR2 SVGAGI (reference sequence). The CDR3 sequence: CASVESGGPSYEQYF. DNA for the CDR3: TGTGCCAGCGTTGAGAGCGGGGGACCTTCCTACGAGCAGTACTTC.